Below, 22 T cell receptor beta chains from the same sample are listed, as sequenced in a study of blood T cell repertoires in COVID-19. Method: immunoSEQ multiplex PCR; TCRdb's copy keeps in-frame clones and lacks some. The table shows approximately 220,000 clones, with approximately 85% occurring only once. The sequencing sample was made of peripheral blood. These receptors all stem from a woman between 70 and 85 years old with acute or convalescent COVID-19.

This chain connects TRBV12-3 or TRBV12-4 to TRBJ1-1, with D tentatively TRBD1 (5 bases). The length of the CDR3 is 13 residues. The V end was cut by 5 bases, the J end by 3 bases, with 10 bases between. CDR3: CASSPLRDTEAFF. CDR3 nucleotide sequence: TGTGCCAGCAGTCCCCTCAGGGACACTGAAGCTTTCTTT.

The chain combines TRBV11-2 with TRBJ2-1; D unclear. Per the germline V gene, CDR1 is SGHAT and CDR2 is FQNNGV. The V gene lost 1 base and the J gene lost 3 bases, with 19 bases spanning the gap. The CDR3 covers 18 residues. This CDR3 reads CASSLGQTQSPLYNEQFF. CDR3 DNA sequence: TGTGCCAGCAGCTTAGGGCAGACACAAAGCCCCCTCTACAATGAGCAGTTCTTC.

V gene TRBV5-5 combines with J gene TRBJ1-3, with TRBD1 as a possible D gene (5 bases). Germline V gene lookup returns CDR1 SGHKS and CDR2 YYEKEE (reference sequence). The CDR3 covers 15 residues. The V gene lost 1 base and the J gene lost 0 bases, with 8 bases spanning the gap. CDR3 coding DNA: TGTGCCAGCAGCTTGCTAGGGGCCTCTGGAAACACCATATATTTT. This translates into CASSLLGASGNTIYF. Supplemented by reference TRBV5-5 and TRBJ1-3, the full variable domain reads DAGVTQSPTHLIKTRGQQVTLRCSPISGHKSVSWYQQVLGQGPQFIFQYYEKEERGRGNFPDRFSARQFPNYSSELNVNALLLGDSALYLCASSLLGASGNTIYFGEGSWLTVV.

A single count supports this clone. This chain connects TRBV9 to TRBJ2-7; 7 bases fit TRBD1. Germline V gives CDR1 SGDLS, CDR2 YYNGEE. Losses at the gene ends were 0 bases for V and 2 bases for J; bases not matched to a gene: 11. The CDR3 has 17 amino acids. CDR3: CASSVGQGAIGTYEQYF. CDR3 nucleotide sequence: TGTGCCAGCAGCGTAGGACAGGGTGCCATTGGGACCTACGAGCAGTACTTC.

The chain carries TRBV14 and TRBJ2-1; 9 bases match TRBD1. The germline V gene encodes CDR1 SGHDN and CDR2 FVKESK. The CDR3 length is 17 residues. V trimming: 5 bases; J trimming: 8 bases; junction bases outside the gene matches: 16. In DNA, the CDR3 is TGTGCCAGCAGCTGGTGGGAACGGACAGGGGCCCCCGATGAGCAGTTCTTC. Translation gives CASSWWERTGAPDEQFF.

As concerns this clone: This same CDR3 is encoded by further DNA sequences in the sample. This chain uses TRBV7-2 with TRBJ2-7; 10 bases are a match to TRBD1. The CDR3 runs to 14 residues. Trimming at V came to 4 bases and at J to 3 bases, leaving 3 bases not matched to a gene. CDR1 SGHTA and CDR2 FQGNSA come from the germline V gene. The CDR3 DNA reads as TGTGCCAGCAGCTCTAGGACAGGGGGCTACGAGCAGTACTTC. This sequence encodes CASSSRTGGYEQYF.

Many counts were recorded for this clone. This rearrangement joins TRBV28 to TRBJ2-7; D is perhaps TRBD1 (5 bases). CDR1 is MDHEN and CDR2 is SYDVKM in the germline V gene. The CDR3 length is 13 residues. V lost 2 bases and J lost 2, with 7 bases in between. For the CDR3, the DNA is TGTGCCAGCAGTTTAACAGGACCCTACGAGCAGTACTTC. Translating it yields CASSLTGPYEQYF.

The DNA for the CDR3 is TGTGCCAGCAGTGAATCTCGTCCAGGGAACCACGAGCAGTACTTC. Translation: CASSESRPGNHEQYF. V usage is TRBV6-1 and J usage is TRBJ2-7, with D perhaps TRBD1 (5 bases). Trimming removed 2 bases from V and 5 bases from J, with 16 bases in between. Germline V gene data show CDR1 as MNHNS and CDR2 as SASEGT. This CDR3 is 15 amino acids long.

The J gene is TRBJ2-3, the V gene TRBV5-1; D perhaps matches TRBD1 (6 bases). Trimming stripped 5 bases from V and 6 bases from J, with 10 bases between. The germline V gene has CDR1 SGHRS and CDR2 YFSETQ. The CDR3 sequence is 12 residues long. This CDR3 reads CASSGGLDTQYF. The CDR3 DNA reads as TGCGCCAGCAGTGGGGGCTTGGATACGCAGTATTTT.

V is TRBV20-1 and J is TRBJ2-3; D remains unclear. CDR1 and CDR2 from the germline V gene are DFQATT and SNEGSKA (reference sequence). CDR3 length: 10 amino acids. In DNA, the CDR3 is TGCAGAACAGCCCTAGATACGCAGTATTTT. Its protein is CRTALDTQYF.

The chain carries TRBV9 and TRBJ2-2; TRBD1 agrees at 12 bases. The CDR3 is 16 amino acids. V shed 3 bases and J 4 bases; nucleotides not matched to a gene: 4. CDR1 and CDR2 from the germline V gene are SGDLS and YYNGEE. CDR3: CASSAGQGAGTGELFF. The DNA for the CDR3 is TGTGCCAGCAGCGCGGGACAGGGGGCGGGCACCGGGGAGCTGTTTTTT.

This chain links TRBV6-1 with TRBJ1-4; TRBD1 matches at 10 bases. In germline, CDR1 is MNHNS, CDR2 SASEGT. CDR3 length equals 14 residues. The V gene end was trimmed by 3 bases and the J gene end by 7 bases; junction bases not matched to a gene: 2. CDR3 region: CASSETGGIEKLFF. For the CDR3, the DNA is TGTGCCAGCAGTGAGACAGGGGGCATTGAAAAACTGTTTTTT.

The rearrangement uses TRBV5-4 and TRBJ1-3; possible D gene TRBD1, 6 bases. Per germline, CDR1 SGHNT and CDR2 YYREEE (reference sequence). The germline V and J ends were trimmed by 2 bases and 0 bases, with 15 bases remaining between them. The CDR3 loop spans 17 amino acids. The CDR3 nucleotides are TGTGCCAGCAGCTTAGGGGGGGCGTTAATCTCTGGAAACACCATATATTTT. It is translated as CASSLGGALISGNTIYF.

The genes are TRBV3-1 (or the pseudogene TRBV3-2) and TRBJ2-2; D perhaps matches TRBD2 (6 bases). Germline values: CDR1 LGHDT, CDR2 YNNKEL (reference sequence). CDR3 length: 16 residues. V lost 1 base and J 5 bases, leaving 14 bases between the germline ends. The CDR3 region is CASSQALGSGTGELFF. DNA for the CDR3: TGTGCCAGCAGCCAAGCATTAGGAAGCGGGACCGGGGAGCTGTTTTTT.

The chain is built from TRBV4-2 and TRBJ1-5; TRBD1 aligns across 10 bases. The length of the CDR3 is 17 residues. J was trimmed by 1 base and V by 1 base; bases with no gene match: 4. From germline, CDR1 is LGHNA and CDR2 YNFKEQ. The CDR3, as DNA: TGTGCCAGCAGCCAAGCGCGACAGGGGGCAAGCAATCAGCCCCAGCATTTT. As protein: CASSQARQGASNQPQHF.

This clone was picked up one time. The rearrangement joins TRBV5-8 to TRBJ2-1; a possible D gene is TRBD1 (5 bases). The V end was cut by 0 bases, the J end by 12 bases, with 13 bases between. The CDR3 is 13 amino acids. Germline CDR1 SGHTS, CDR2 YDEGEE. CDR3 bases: TGTGCCAGCAGCTTGGAGGCGAGCCAGGGGCAGTTCTTC. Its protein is CASSLEASQGQFF.

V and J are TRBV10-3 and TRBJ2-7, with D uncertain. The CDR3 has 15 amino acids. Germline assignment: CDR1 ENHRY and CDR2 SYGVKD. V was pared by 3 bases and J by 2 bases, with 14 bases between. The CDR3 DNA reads TGTGCCATCAGTGACCACGTGGCATCGACCTACGAGCAGTACTTC. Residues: CAISDHVASTYEQYF.

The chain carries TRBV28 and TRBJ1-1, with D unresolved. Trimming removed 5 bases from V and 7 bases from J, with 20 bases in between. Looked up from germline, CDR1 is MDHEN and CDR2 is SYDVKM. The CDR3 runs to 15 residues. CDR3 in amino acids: CASSPPIGGVFEAFF. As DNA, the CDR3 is TGTGCCAGCAGTCCACCGATAGGAGGAGTATTTGAAGCTTTCTTT.

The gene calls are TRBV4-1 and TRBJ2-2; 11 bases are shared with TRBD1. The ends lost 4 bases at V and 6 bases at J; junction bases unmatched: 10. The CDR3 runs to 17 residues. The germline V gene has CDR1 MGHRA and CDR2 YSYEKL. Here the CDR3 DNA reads TGCGCCAGCAGCCGACGGACAGGGGGCTTTAGCGCCGGGGAGCTGTTTTTT. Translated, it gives CASSRRTGGFSAGELFF.

In DNA, the CDR3 is TGTGCCAGCAGCCACCTACAGGGGGCTAGCACCATATATTTT. Protein: CASSHLQGASTIYF. The chain joins TRBV3-1 (or the pseudogene TRBV3-2) to TRBJ1-3, with 9 bases aligning to TRBD1. The germline gives CDR1 LGHDT, CDR2 YNNKEL (reference sequence). The CDR3 is 14 amino acids. V gave up 3 bases and J gave up 9 bases; unmatched junction bases: 6.

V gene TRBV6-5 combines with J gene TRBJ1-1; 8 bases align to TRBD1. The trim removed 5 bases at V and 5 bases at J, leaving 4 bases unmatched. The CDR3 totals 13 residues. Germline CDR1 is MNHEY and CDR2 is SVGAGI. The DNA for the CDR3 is TGTGCCAGCAGTCTTACAGGGGGAACTGAAGCTTTCTTT. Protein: CASSLTGGTEAFF.

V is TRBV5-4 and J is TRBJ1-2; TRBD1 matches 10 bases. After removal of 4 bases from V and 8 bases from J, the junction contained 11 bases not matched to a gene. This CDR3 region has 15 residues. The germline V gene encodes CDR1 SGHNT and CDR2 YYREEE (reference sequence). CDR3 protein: CASSPLNDRGQGYTF. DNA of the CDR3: TGTGCCAGCAGCCCCCTAAACGACAGGGGGCAAGGCTACACCTTC.